One sample yielded the 25 T cell receptor beta chains listed below, sequenced in a study of cytomegalovirus exposure and HLA in healthy donors. The study ran its PCR with 60 Vbeta and 13 Jbeta primers. This table comes from immunoSEQ multiplex PCR, and its TCRdb copy is limited to in-frame clones, with some not included. The sample consists of some 130,000 clones, 80% to 85% of them appearing once. Sequencing used PBMCs. The receptor set was obtained from a boy aged 5-17 years in good health and CMV-seronegative.

CDR3 sequence (DNA): TGTGCCAGCAGTTACGCCCGACAGGGCGCCTACGAGCAGTACTTC. Its protein is CASSYARQGAYEQYF. The V and J genes are TRBV6-5 and TRBJ2-7; the match to TRBD1 covers 7 bases. V gave up 2 bases and J gave up 2 bases; unmatched junction bases: 6. The germline V gene encodes CDR1 MNHEY and CDR2 SVGAGI. The length of the CDR3 is 15 residues.

This chain links TRBV5-6 with TRBJ2-3; D not resolved. V shed 0 bases and J shed 6 bases, with 14 bases lying between them. This CDR3 is 15 amino acids long. Germline V gene sequence: CDR1 SGHDT, CDR2 YYEEEE. The CDR3 sequence: CASSLAAGSADTQYF. DNA for the CDR3: TGTGCCAGCAGCTTGGCGGCTGGAAGCGCGGATACGCAGTATTTT.

The chain links TRBV29-1 to TRBJ2-1, with 7 nucleotides matching TRBD2. In germline, CDR1 is SQVTM, CDR2 ANQGSEA. CDR3 length: 13 amino acids. V lost 1 base and J lost 5; bases outside the gene matches: 2. The chain's CDR3 is CSVEGTRNNEQFF. CDR3 DNA sequence: TGCAGCGTTGAAGGGACTAGGAACAATGAGCAGTTCTTC.

This clone appeared a few times. The chain is built from TRBV6-1 and TRBJ2-7, with a possible D match to TRBD2 (5 bases). The V gene lost 6 bases and the J gene lost 6 bases, with 21 bases spanning the gap. The CDR3 covers 15 residues. CDR1 and CDR2 from the germline V gene are MNHNS and SASEGT. CDR3 region: CASRSSETHRGEQYF. The CDR3 DNA follows: TGTGCCAGCAGAAGTTCGGAGACCCATCGGGGCGAGCAGTACTTC.

CDR3 sequence reads: CSVARDTQYF. The DNA for the CDR3 is TGCAGCGTTGCGAGAGATACGCAGTATTTT. The chain uses TRBV29-1 and TRBJ2-3; no definite D call. The CDR3 runs to 10 residues. Trimming removed 4 bases at V and 5 bases at J, with 4 bases between. Germline CDR1 reads SQVTM; CDR2 reads ANQGSEA.

The genes are TRBV5-4 and TRBJ2-7; TRBD2 might be the D (5 bases). The CDR3 is 14 amino acids. Germline CDR1 SGHNT, CDR2 YYREEE (reference sequence). The V and J ends lost 0 bases and 6 bases respectively, with 13 bases between them. The CDR3 protein is CASSLVSRAGEQYF. CDR3 nucleotides: TGTGCCAGCAGCTTGGTCTCGAGGGCCGGCGAGCAGTACTTC.

In this sample, this clone turned up once. This rearrangement joins TRBV29-1 to TRBJ1-4, with D possibly being TRBD1 (5 bases). V was cut by 7 bases and J by 5 bases, with 14 bases left in between. Germline CDR1 reads SQVTM; CDR2 reads ANQGSEA. This CDR3 spans 13 amino acids. The CDR3 sequence is CSAEIGVNEKLFF. The DNA of the CDR3 is TGCAGCGCCGAAATAGGGGTGAATGAAAAACTGTTTTTT.

This chain connects TRBV19 to TRBJ1-4; 9 bases are shared with TRBD1. Germline V gene data show CDR1 as LNHDA and CDR2 as SQIVND (reference sequence). J gave up 5 bases and V 5 bases, and 12 bases lay outside the gene matches. This CDR3 comprises 17 residues. For the CDR3, the DNA is TGTGCCAGTAGTCTTCCGATGGGACAGGGCGCAAATGAAAAACTGTTTTTT. Amino acid sequence: CASSLPMGQGANEKLFF.

This sequence joins TRBV7-9 and TRBJ1-2; D not certain. The CDR3 spans 14 residues. CDR1 is SEHNR, CDR2 FQNEAQ, per germline (reference sequence). Trimming took 0 bases from V and 2 from J, leaving 7 bases between them. DNA for the CDR3: TGTGCCAGCAGCTTAGCGGGGAGCAACTATGGCTACACCTTC. Its translation: CASSLAGSNYGYTF.

The sample holds a few counts of this clone. The chain combines TRBV19 with TRBJ2-1; 10 bases map to TRBD2. Germline lookup yields CDR1 LNHDA and CDR2 SQIVND (reference sequence). The CDR3 extends over 15 amino acids. Unmatched junction bases numbered 9, after V lost 6 bases and J lost 7 bases. The CDR3 nucleotides read TGTGCCAGTAGGCCAGCGGGGGGGCGCAGGAATGAGCAGTTCTTC. Its translation: CASRPAGGRRNEQFF.

This clone was picked up one time. This rearrangement joins TRBV9 to TRBJ2-6; the D gene is possibly TRBD1 (6 bases). The CDR3 is 17 amino acids. V dropped 4 bases and J dropped 0 bases, with 14 bases sitting between them. CDR1 is SGDLS and CDR2 is YYNGEE in the germline V gene. The CDR3 DNA reads TGTGCCAGCAGCTTCAGCGACAGGTACTCTGGGGCCAACGTCCTGACTTTC. Translated, it gives CASSFSDRYSGANVLTF.

V and J are TRBV4-2 and TRBJ1-1, with D perhaps TRBD1 (5 bases). CDR1 LGHNA and CDR2 YNFKEQ come from the germline V gene. The ends were cut back, 0 bases at V and 5 bases at J, with 13 bases in the middle. The CDR3 covers 15 residues. The CDR3 coding sequence is TGTGCCAGCAGCCAAGAAAACAGGCGGGGTACTGAAGCTTTCTTT. This sequence encodes CASSQENRRGTEAFF.

The sample holds one count of this clone. J is TRBJ2-7 and V is TRBV5-4; 9 bases are shared with TRBD1. Trimming removed 5 bases from V and 0 bases from J; junction bases left unmatched: 9. The CDR3 spans 16 residues. The germline gives CDR1 SGHNT, CDR2 YYREEE (reference sequence). The CDR3 region is CASSSTGTGSSYEQYF. The DNA for the CDR3 is TGTGCCAGCAGTAGCACCGGGACAGGGAGCTCCTACGAGCAGTACTTC.

V usage is TRBV4-1 and J usage is TRBJ2-4, with 9 positions matching TRBD1. Unmatched junction bases numbered 5, after V lost 5 bases and J lost 6 bases. This CDR3 is 14 amino acids long. The germline V gene encodes CDR1 MGHRA and CDR2 YSYEKL. DNA for the CDR3: TGCGCCAGCAGCTCACGGACAGGGGTAAACATTCAGTACTTC. As protein: CASSSRTGVNIQYF.

This chain joins TRBV7-2 and TRBJ1-2, with 8 bases matching TRBD1. Unmatched junction bases numbered 8, after V lost 5 bases and J lost 6 bases. CDR1 is SGHTA, CDR2 FQGNSA, per germline. This CDR3 region has 14 residues. This CDR3 reads CASSPLGQGNGYTF. As DNA, the CDR3 is TGTGCCAGCAGCCCATTAGGACAGGGTAATGGCTACACCTTC.

This clone was picked up one time. This specimen includes other DNA sequences encoding the same CDR3. The J gene is TRBJ2-2, the V gene TRBV30, with 14 bases that match TRBD2. CDR1 and CDR2 from the germline V gene are GTSNPN and SVGIG (reference sequence). V dropped 5 bases and J dropped 4; count of bases not matched to a gene: 15. The CDR3 totals 19 residues. The CDR3 DNA follows: TGTGCCTGGGGACACGCTTCTCCGGGACTAGCGGGAGCCACCGGGGAGCTGTTTTTT. Its translation is CAWGHASPGLAGATGELFF.

This clone was picked up one time. This chain links TRBV5-1 with TRBJ2-7; 7 bases align to TRBD2. Germline CDR1 SGHRS, CDR2 YFSETQ. V was pared by 6 bases and J by 0 bases, with 3 bases of the junction left unmatched. There are 13 residues in the CDR3. The CDR3 is CASKGTNSYEQYF. In DNA, the CDR3 is TGCGCCAGCAAGGGGACTAACTCCTACGAGCAGTACTTC.

The chain recombines TRBV19 with TRBJ1-5, with 7 bases fitting TRBD1. V was pared by 0 bases and J by 6 bases, with 5 bases of the junction left unmatched. The CDR3 is made up of 15 amino acids. Per the germline V gene, CDR1 is LNHDA and CDR2 is SQIVND (reference sequence). DNA for the CDR3: TGTGCCAGTAGTATAGAGAGACAGGGCGGTCAGCCCCAGCATTTT. As protein: CASSIERQGGQPQHF.

The rearrangement uses TRBV5-1 and TRBJ2-1; a weak D match, TRBD2 (6 bases). The CDR3 has 16 residues. CDR1 and CDR2 (germline): SGHRS, YFSETQ. V was shortened by 0 bases and J by 4 bases, with 14 bases between the two germline ends. CDR3 DNA sequence: TGCGCCAGCAGCTTGGGGGTAGCGGCGATATACAATGAGCAGTTCTTC. Protein: CASSLGVAAIYNEQFF.

The rearrangement joins TRBV7-2 to TRBJ2-2; TRBD2 matches 7 bases. J lost 3 bases, V lost 4 bases, and 8 bases had no gene match. This CDR3 is built from 16 residues. Germline CDR1 and CDR2: SGHTA and FQGNSA. CDR3 in amino acids: CASSSGSGKYTGELFF. CDR3 in DNA: TGTGCCAGCAGCTCGGGGAGCGGGAAGTACACCGGGGAGCTGTTTTTT.

The V gene is TRBV9, the J gene TRBJ2-7; TRBD2 might be the D (5 bases). Per germline, CDR1 SGDLS and CDR2 YYNGEE. Trimming left V 0 bases short and J 3 bases short, with 10 bases between. This CDR3 contains 14 residues. Here the CDR3 reads CASSVGSRGYEQYF. The CDR3 DNA reads TGTGCCAGCAGCGTAGGGAGTCGGGGCTACGAGCAGTACTTC.

In this sample, this clone turned up a few times. The chain is built from TRBV13 and TRBJ2-7; 14 nucleotides line up with TRBD2. Per the germline V gene, CDR1 is PRHDT and CDR2 is FYEKMQ (reference sequence). The CDR3 runs 17 residues. V shed 7 bases, J shed 2 bases, and the junction held 10 bases outside the gene matches. The CDR3 DNA follows: TGTGCCAGCATCCCGAGGACTAGCGGGAGGCGGGCCTACGAGCAGTACTTC. It encodes CASIPRTSGRRAYEQYF. Complete variable domain (other parts from reference TRBV13 and TRBJ2-7): AAGVIQSPRHLIKEKRETATLKCYPIPRHDTVYWYQQGPGQDPQFLISFYEKMQSDKGSIPDRFSAQQFSDYHSELNMSSLELGDSALYFCASIPRTSGRRAYEQYFGPGTRLTVT.

This clone was counted only a few times. The chain is built from TRBV19 and TRBJ1-4, with 10 nucleotides matching TRBD1. The CDR3 is 16 amino acids. V was clipped by 7 bases and J by 2 bases; unmatched bases: 7. Germline V gene lookup returns CDR1 LNHDA and CDR2 SQIVND (reference sequence). The CDR3 region is CASTSDRGRTNEKLFF. The CDR3, as DNA: TGTGCCAGTACCTCAGACAGGGGGCGTACTAATGAAAAACTGTTTTTT.

The CDR3 reads CASSSGQGGTGYTF. CDR3 DNA sequence: TGCGCCAGCAGCTCCGGACAGGGGGGGACGGGCTACACCTTC. The chain combines TRBV5-1 with TRBJ1-2, with TRBD1 matching 10 bases. Germline CDR1 is SGHRS and CDR2 is YFSETQ. V lost 3 bases to trimming and J lost 8 bases; unmatched junction nucleotides: 7. This CDR3 has 14 amino acids.

In this sample, this clone turned up a few times. This rearrangement joins TRBV7-8 to TRBJ2-3; 7 bases are a match to TRBD1. This CDR3 is 17 amino acids long. In germline, CDR1 is SGHVS, CDR2 FQNEAQ. V shed 2 bases and J 0 bases; nucleotides not matched to a gene: 8. For the CDR3, the DNA is TGTGCCAGCAGCTTAACCGACAGGGTCTCTAGCACAGATACGCAGTATTTT. This codes for CASSLTDRVSSTDTQYF. Together with reference TRBV7-8 and TRBJ2-3, the CDR3 gives the full variable domain: GAGVSQSPRYKVAKRGQDVALRCDPISGHVSLFWYQQALGQGPEFLTYFQNEAQLDKSGLPSDRFFAERPEGSVSTLKIQRTQQEDSAVYLCASSLTDRVSSTDTQYFGPGTRLTVL.